The 25 T cell receptor beta chains given below trace back to one sample, sequenced in a study of type 1 and type 2 diabetes patients. PCR was run on genomic DNA. The TCR beta CDR3 region was amplified using 30 forward and 13 reverse primers. MiXCR, run by TCRdb on the multiplex PCR reads, gives a single entry per CDR3 protein. Found here are more than 250,000 distinct CDR3 sequences, over 45% of them singletons; the top ten hold approximately 13%. Source material: peripheral blood mononuclear cells (PBMCs). The receptors derive from a man between 18 and 29 years old with type 2 diabetes.

This clonotype was seen more than once but under ten times. The chain joins TRBV29-1 to TRBJ2-7; no firm D call. Germline V gene lookup returns CDR1 SQVTM and CDR2 ANQGSEA. This CDR3 region has 13 residues. Trimming removed 6 bases at V and 3 bases at J, with 15 bases between. In DNA, the CDR3 is TGCAGCGTCACTAATCGGAATCACTACGAGCAGTACTTC. Its translation is CSVTNRNHYEQYF.

For this clonotype: The junction differs from germline at one of its ends, possibly a read error. The rearrangement links TRBV19 to TRBJ1-3, with no clear D. The CDR3 length is 14 residues. Germline V gene lookup returns CDR1 LNHDA and CDR2 SQIVND (reference sequence). This CDR3 is CASKTDGAGNTLYF. CDR3 bases: TGTGCCAGTAAGACGGACGGTGCGGGAAACACCTTATATTTT.

The genes are TRBV6-5 and TRBJ1-1, with 8 bases lining up with TRBD1. This CDR3 is 15 amino acids long. After removal of 5 bases from V and 3 bases from J, the junction contained 8 bases not matched to a gene. Germline loops: CDR1 MNHEY, CDR2 SVGAGI. This CDR3 reads CASSPTGGLDTEAFF. The CDR3 DNA sequence: TGTGCCAGCAGTCCAACAGGGGGGTTAGACACTGAAGCTTTCTTT.

V and J are TRBV10-3 and TRBJ2-1, with 7 bases that match TRBD1. The CDR3 runs 14 residues. Trimming removed 10 bases from V and 3 bases from J; junction bases left unmatched: 9. The germline V gene encodes CDR1 ENHRY and CDR2 SYGVKD. The chain's CDR3 is CATIVGTDYNEQFF. CDR3 nucleotides: TGTGCCACCATAGTCGGGACAGACTACAATGAGCAGTTCTTC.

V gene TRBV12-3 or TRBV12-4 combines with J gene TRBJ2-1, with unresolved D. V lost 4 bases and J lost 9, with 13 bases in between. The CDR3 has 13 residues. CDR3 sequence (DNA): TGTGCCAGCAGTTACTCGTACGATGGTGAGCAGTTCTTC. Protein: CASSYSYDGEQFF.

This clonotype occurred many times. The chain joins TRBV7-8 to TRBJ1-4, with 8 bases that match TRBD1. The V segment lost 4 bases and the J segment 10 bases; nucleotides outside the gene matches: 5. CDR3 length: 13 residues. Germline V gene data show CDR1 as SGHVS and CDR2 as FQNEAQ. Here the CDR3 reads CASSSHGQGKLFF. CDR3 sequence (DNA): TGTGCCAGCAGCTCGCACGGACAGGGAAAACTGTTTTTT.

This clonotype was seen more than once but under ten times. The V and J genes are TRBV20-1 and TRBJ1-1, with D maybe TRBD1 (6 bases). Trimming pared 1 base from V and 2 bases from J, leaving 14 bases between. CDR3 length: 15 amino acids. Germline V gives CDR1 DFQATT, CDR2 SNEGSKA (reference sequence). CDR3 in DNA: TGCAGTGCTAGAGCAACGACAGGCCTTAACACTGAAGCTTTCTTT. Its protein is CSARATTGLNTEAFF.

The V and J genes are TRBV2 and TRBJ2-3; 13 nucleotides match TRBD2. Germline CDR1 reads SNHLY; CDR2 reads FYNNEI. The CDR3 sequence is 16 residues long. Unmatched junction bases numbered 9, after V lost 8 bases and J lost 4 bases. CDR3 coding DNA: TGTGCCAGCTATGGACTAGCGGGAGTTATCGCAGATACGCAGTATTTT. Its protein is CASYGLAGVIADTQYF.

The gene calls are TRBV6-1 and TRBJ2-7; perhaps TRBD2 as D (6 bases). The V and J ends lost 8 bases and 1 base respectively, with 15 bases between them. This CDR3 has 14 amino acids. Germline CDR1 is MNHNS and CDR2 is SASEGT. In DNA form, the CDR3 reads TGTGCCAGCGGGGACCAGGGACTGTCCTACGAGCAGTACTTC. It is translated as CASGDQGLSYEQYF.

The chain joins TRBV12-3 or TRBV12-4 to TRBJ1-4; 9 bases are a match to TRBD1. The V gene end was trimmed by 3 bases and the J gene end by 11 bases; junction bases not matched to a gene: 7. The CDR3 sequence is 14 residues long. This CDR3 reads CASSFRDRERKLFF. For the CDR3, the DNA is TGTGCCAGCAGTTTCCGGGACAGGGAACGGAAACTGTTTTTT.

This chain connects TRBV2 to TRBJ2-7, with TRBD2 identical over 9 bases. The J call could be wrong; TRBJ2-5 is a better fit for the DNA end. Looked up from germline, CDR1 is SNHLY and CDR2 is FYNNEI. This CDR3 is built from 14 residues. The CDR3 is CASSDFSGRETQYF. CDR3 DNA sequence: TGTGCCAGCAGCGACTTTAGCGGGAGAGAGACCCAGTACTTC.

Notes on this clonotype: A much larger clone lies a single base off, so this may be a read error. The chain has TRBV7-2 and TRBJ2-5; possibly TRBD1 for D (5 bases). CDR3 length equals 12 residues. Trimming removed 3 bases from V and 4 bases from J, with 6 bases in between. Per the germline V gene, CDR1 is SGHTA and CDR2 is FQGNSA. This CDR3 reads CASSFQGETQYF. The CDR3 coding sequence is TGTGCCAGCAGCTTCCAGGGAGAGACCCAGTACTTC.

This chain links TRBV5-1 with TRBJ2-1, with a weak D call TRBD2 (5 bases). Germline CDR1 and CDR2: SGHRS and YFSETQ. The length of the CDR3 is 16 residues. V lost 5 bases to trimming and J lost 7 bases, with 22 bases between them. This CDR3 is CASSLQRSSGVNEQFF. In DNA form, the CDR3 reads TGCGCCAGCAGTTTACAGCGGTCATCCGGGGTGAATGAGCAGTTCTTC.

The chain uses TRBV2 and TRBJ2-1; 8 bases agree with TRBD1. V was pared by 7 bases and J by 5 bases, with 7 bases of the junction left unmatched. CDR1 and CDR2 from the germline V gene are SNHLY and FYNNEI. This CDR3 region has 14 residues. The CDR3 DNA reads TGTGCCAGCAACATAATACAGGGGGACAATGAGCAGTTCTTC. Translating it yields CASNIIQGDNEQFF. The full variable domain, in which reference TRBV2 and TRBJ2-1 provide the parts outside the CDR3, is EPEVTQTPSHQVTQMGQEVILRCVPISNHLYFYWYRQILGQKVEFLVSFYNNEISEKSEIFDDQFSVERPDGSNFTLKIRSTKLEDSAMYFCASNIIQGDNEQFFGPGTRLTVL.

V usage is TRBV3-1 and J usage is TRBJ1-2; D is ambiguous. From germline, CDR1 is LGHDT and CDR2 YNNKEL (reference sequence). The CDR3 runs 13 residues. Trimming cost V 0 bases and J 6 bases, with 8 bases left between them. CDR3 amino acids: CASSQERANGYTF. The CDR3 nucleotides read TGTGCCAGCAGCCAAGAGAGGGCGAATGGCTACACCTTC. Full variable domain (missing parts from reference TRBV3-1 and TRBJ1-2): DTAVSQTPKYLVTQMGNDKSIKCEQNLGHDTMYWYKQDSKKFLKIMFSYNNKELIINETVPNRFSPKSPDKAHLNLHINSLELGDSAVYFCASSQERANGYTFGSGTRLTVV.

The chain recombines TRBV20-1 with TRBJ1-2; D ambiguous. The CDR3 loop spans 15 amino acids. The V end lost 1 base, the J end lost 4 bases, and 16 bases lay between the germline ends. Germline CDR1 and CDR2: DFQATT and SNEGSKA (reference sequence). In nucleotides, the CDR3 is TGCAGTGCTAGAGTCGGTAACCAGCGGGGCTATGGCTACACCTTC. Translated: CSARVGNQRGYGYTF.

This clonotype turned up a few times. The V call is TRBV19, the J call TRBJ2-6; 8 bases match TRBD2. The CDR3 consists of 16 residues. The germline V gene encodes CDR1 LNHDA and CDR2 SQIVND (reference sequence). Germline trimming cut 5 bases from V and 1 base from J; bases unmatched to any gene: 4. CDR3 DNA sequence: TGTGCCAGTAGTCCCGGGACTAGGTCTGGGGCCAACGTCCTGACTTTC. This sequence encodes CASSPGTRSGANVLTF. The variable domain in full, with the rest retrieved from reference TRBV19 and TRBJ2-6, is DGGITQSPKYLFRKEGQNVTLSCEQNLNHDAMYWYRQDPGQGLRLIYYSQIVNDFQKGDIAEGYSVSREKKESFPLTVTSAQKNPTAFYLCASSPGTRSGANVLTFGAGSRLTVL.

The rearrangement links TRBV19 to TRBJ1-2; maybe TRBD1 (5 bases). Trimming pared 7 bases from V and 2 bases from J, leaving 11 bases between. Germline V gene lookup returns CDR1 LNHDA and CDR2 SQIVND (reference sequence). The length of the CDR3 is 13 residues. The CDR3 spells CASTLDSNYGYTF. The CDR3 region has the DNA TGTGCCAGTACCTTAGACAGCAACTATGGCTACACCTTC. The whole variable domain, filled in from reference TRBV19 and TRBJ1-2, reads DGGITQSPKYLFRKEGQNVTLSCEQNLNHDAMYWYRQDPGQGLRLIYYSQIVNDFQKGDIAEGYSVSREKKESFPLTVTSAQKNPTAFYLCASTLDSNYGYTFGSGTRLTVV.

The V call is TRBV12-3 or TRBV12-4, the J call TRBJ2-5; 11 nucleotides match TRBD2. After removal of 2 bases from V and 0 bases from J, the junction contained 11 bases not matched to a gene. This CDR3 is built from 19 residues. CDR3 region: CASSLWGKASGRYQETQYF. In DNA, the CDR3 is TGTGCCAGCAGTTTATGGGGGAAGGCTAGCGGGAGGTACCAAGAGACCCAGTACTTC.

This clonotype has a single count. V usage is TRBV4-1 and J usage is TRBJ2-5; 10 nucleotides agree with TRBD2. Germline values: CDR1 MGHRA, CDR2 YSYEKL. V lost 1 base to trimming and J lost 4 bases; unmatched junction nucleotides: 6. The CDR3 loop spans 16 amino acids. The CDR3 spells CASSQGSGGASETQYF. The CDR3 bases are TGCGCCAGCAGCCAAGGGAGCGGGGGGGCATCAGAGACCCAGTACTTC.

As for this clonotype: The junction shows a germline mismatch at one end, possibly a read error. This sequence joins TRBV10-3 and TRBJ2-1; D remains unclear. Germline V lookup: CDR1 ENHRY, CDR2 SYGVKD. The CDR3 is 13 residues long. CDR3 sequence (DNA): TGTGCCAGCAGTTATTACTCGTACAATGAGCAGTTCTTC. It encodes CASSYYSYNEQFF.

CDR3 coding DNA: TGCGCCAGCAGCCGATCCAAGAACACCGGGGAGCTGTTTTTT. Translation: CASSRSKNTGELFF. The chain employs TRBV4-1 and TRBJ2-2, with D uncertain. V shed 4 bases and J shed 1 base, with 7 bases lying between them. Germline lookup yields CDR1 MGHRA and CDR2 YSYEKL. The CDR3 contains 14 residues.

Worth noting for this clonotype: This may come from a read error, since a much larger clone is one base off. This chain joins TRBV10-3 and TRBJ1-1, with D uncertain. The CDR3 is 13 residues long. V lost 8 bases and J 11 bases, leaving 21 bases between the germline ends. CDR1 and CDR2 (germline): ENHRY, SYGVKD. This CDR3 is CAIEKDEEVAAFF. CDR3 in DNA: TGTGCCATCGAGAAGGACGAGGAGGTAGCCGCTTTCTTT.

The CDR3 DNA sequence: TGTGCCTGGAGGAATTATGGCTACACCTTC. It is translated as CAWRNYGYTF. The chain has TRBV30 and TRBJ1-2; no definite D call. Deletions cut 3 bases from V and 5 bases from J, with 4 bases between. The germline V gene has CDR1 GTSNPN and CDR2 SVGIG (reference sequence). The CDR3 loop spans 10 amino acids.

In DNA, the CDR3 is TGCGCCAGCAGCTCCACCGGGACTAGCGCCGGTGCCGGGGAGCTGTTTTTT. Translating it yields CASSSTGTSAGAGELFF. The chain has TRBV4-3 and TRBJ2-2; 10 positions agree with TRBD2. CDR3 length: 17 residues. V shed 5 bases, J shed 6 bases, and the junction held 12 bases outside the gene matches. The germline V gene encodes CDR1 LGHNA and CDR2 YSLEER.